One sample yielded the 10 T cell receptor beta chains listed below, sequenced in a study of cytomegalovirus exposure and HLA in healthy donors. With 60 Vbeta and 13 Jbeta primers, the PCR was carried out. TCRdb's copy holds only in-frame clones and misses some; the assay was immunoSEQ multiplex PCR. The sample lists some 150,000 clones; 75% to 90% were seen once. The sample taken for sequencing was PBMCs. The receptors derive from a man aged 25-45 years in good health and CMV-seronegative.

The chain employs TRBV5-1 and TRBJ1-1; a possible D gene is TRBD1 (6 bases). This CDR3 is built from 13 residues. CDR1 is SGHRS and CDR2 is YFSETQ in the germline V gene. V gave up 3 bases and J gave up 3 bases, with 9 bases separating them. The CDR3: CASSSQGYTEAFF. The CDR3 DNA reads as TGCGCCAGCAGCTCACAGGGATACACTGAAGCTTTCTTT.

The chain is built from TRBV6-5 and TRBJ2-7; 10 bases match TRBD2. CDR1 and CDR2 (germline): MNHEY, SVGAGI. Germline trimming cut 6 bases from V and 2 bases from J; bases unmatched to any gene: 7. The CDR3 contains 15 residues. The CDR3 sequence is CASSPGLAQTYEQYF. The DNA of the CDR3 is TGTGCCAGCAGCCCGGGACTAGCGCAGACCTACGAGCAGTACTTC.

V gene TRBV27 combines with J gene TRBJ2-5, with TRBD2 as a possible D gene (6 bases). V was trimmed by 8 bases and J by 2 bases, leaving 12 bases between them. The CDR3 loop spans 13 amino acids. Per germline, CDR1 MNHEY and CDR2 SMNVEV (reference sequence). The CDR3 DNA reads as TGTGCCAGCTCTAGCGCTTATCAAGAGACCCAGTACTTC. Its translation: CASSSAYQETQYF.

The CDR3 DNA reads as TGTGCCATCAGTGAGCAGCGGGAGGACAACGTCCTGACTTTC. Its protein product is CAISEQREDNVLTF. The chain uses TRBV10-3 and TRBJ2-6; 9 bases are a match to TRBD2. The CDR3 extends over 14 amino acids. With 2 bases clipped from V and 9 bases from J, the junction kept 2 bases outside the gene matches. Per the germline V gene, CDR1 is ENHRY and CDR2 is SYGVKD.

The gene calls are TRBV10-3 and TRBJ1-5; D possibly corresponds to TRBD1 (6 bases). The CDR3 runs 15 residues. Germline CDR1 reads ENHRY; CDR2 reads SYGVKD. Trimming took 10 bases from V and 0 from J, leaving 16 bases between them. As DNA, the CDR3 is TGTGCCACTCAAACCGACAGGTCTAGCAATCAGCCCCAGCATTTT. Its translation: CATQTDRSSNQPQHF.

This rearrangement joins TRBV2 to TRBJ1-1, with D unclear. The ends were cut back, 4 bases at V and 1 base at J, with 16 bases in the middle. The germline CDR1 and CDR2 sequences are SNHLY and FYNNEI. This CDR3 is 16 amino acids long. DNA for the CDR3: TGTGCCAGCAGTGGATCCCGAACAGTCGCGAACACTGAAGCTTTCTTT. Its translation: CASSGSRTVANTEAFF.

The rearrangement links TRBV7-9 to TRBJ1-3; D is unclear. Germline V gene data show CDR1 as SEHNR and CDR2 as FQNEAQ (reference sequence). The CDR3 contains 15 residues. V lost 5 bases, J lost 0 bases, and 11 bases lay in between. CDR3 residues: CASSPRSISGNTIYF. The CDR3 coding sequence is TGTGCCAGCAGCCCCCGAAGCATCTCTGGAAACACCATATATTTT.

This chain connects TRBV29-1 to TRBJ1-2, with TRBD1 matching over 7 bases. Germline V gene sequence: CDR1 SQVTM, CDR2 ANQGSEA. The CDR3 runs 14 residues. Losses at the gene ends were 1 base for V and 3 bases for J; bases not matched to a gene: 5. As DNA, the CDR3 is TGCAGCGTTGAAGTAACAGGGGCGGACTATGGCTACACCTTC. Protein sequence: CSVEVTGADYGYTF. Variable domain in full (rest from reference TRBV29-1 and TRBJ1-2): SAVISQKPSRDICQRGTSLTIQCQVDSQVTMMFWYRQQPGQSLTLIATANQGSEATYESGFVIDKFPISRPNLTFSTLTVSNMSPEDSSIYLCSVEVTGADYGYTFGSGTRLTVV.

V is TRBV6-5 and J is TRBJ1-4; 8 bases align to TRBD1. Germline V gene data show CDR1 as MNHEY and CDR2 as SVGAGI. The CDR3 is 14 residues long. The V and J ends lost 6 bases and 5 bases, in that order; junction bases with no gene match: 5. CDR3 nucleotide sequence: TGTGCCAGCAGACGACAGGGGCGAAATGAAAAACTGTTTTTT. Its protein product is CASRRQGRNEKLFF.

The rearrangement uses TRBV18 and TRBJ2-1, with 13 bases matching TRBD2. V was pared by 8 bases and J by 6 bases, with 4 bases of the junction left unmatched. This CDR3 region has 14 residues. Germline CDR1 and CDR2: KGHSH and LQKENI. The CDR3 nucleotides read TGTGCCAGCAAAACTAGCGGGAGGGCCAATGAGCAGTTCTTC. It translates to CASKTSGRANEQFF.